This T cell receptor (beta chain) was profiled in a study of ipilimumab plus nivolumab after autologous stem cell transplantation. Findings and caveats of the study: Per the authors, repertoire, Treg and microbiota data justify further study.

Starting 14 to 28 days after autologous transplant, ipilimumab 1 mg/kg was given. Method: immunoSEQ multiplex PCR; TCRdb's copy keeps in-frame clones and lacks some. Seen here are about 18,000 clones, more than 65% observed once, and the top ten hold roughly 10%. Comment on this clone: Its cognate antigen is unknown.

The germline CDR1 and CDR2 sequences are LNHDA and SQIVND (reference sequence). The CDR3 length is 18 residues. The V and J ends lost 3 bases and 1 base, in that order; junction bases with no gene match: 8. The chain uses TRBV19 and TRBJ2-6; 8 bases match TRBD2. This sequence was found in a male donor with diffuse large B-cell lymphoma. The material was PBMCs, obtained in a trial of ipilimumab plus nivolumab as post-transplant consolidation. This CDR3 is CASSIFYTGGSGANVLTF. The DNA of the CDR3 is TGTGCCAGTAGTATCTTCTACACGGGGGGGTCTGGGGCCAACGTCCTGACTTTC.